Listed below are T cell receptor beta chains from one sample, sequenced in a study of post-analysis software for immune sequencing data. TCRdb ran MiXCR on the PCR reads and lists one entry per CDR3 protein. The table shows about 400,000 distinct CDR3 sequences, with roughly 30% occurring only once. Input material: blood. These receptors all stem from a girl aged 10 to 17 with multiple sclerosis. The CDR3 runs from the conserved cysteine through the conserved F or W. D genes are given only for firm matches. The size entry is marked missing in some rows and otherwise reads once, few, many or a size class.

J gene	clone size	D gene	V gene	CDR3 protein	CDR3 DNA
TRBJ2-5	.	.	TRBV3-1	CASSQGPGLGETQYF	TGTGCCAGCAGCCAAGGTCCCGGACTTGGAGAGACCCAGTACTTC
TRBJ1-2	.	.	TRBV7-3	CASSLNGYGYTF	TGTGCCAGCAGCTTAAACGGCTATGGCTACACCTTC
TRBJ1-2	.	.	TRBV29-1	CSVELTATPFYGYTF	TGCAGCGTTGAACTGACAGCTACCCCTTTCTATGGCTACACCTTC
TRBJ1-5	few	.	TRBV11-3	CASSLLTRYQPQHF	TGTGCCAGCAGCTTACTTACACGTTATCAGCCCCAGCATTTT
TRBJ1-5	few	TRBD1	TRBV7-2	CASSSTGDSNQPQHF	TGTGCCAGCAGCTCGACAGGGGACAGCAATCAGCCCCAGCATTTT
TRBJ2-7	many	.	TRBV13	CASSLGTNYEQYF	TGTGCCAGCAGCTTGGGGACCAACTACGAGCAGTACTTC
TRBJ2-1	.	.	TRBV5-1	CASSLAEDSSYNEQFF	TGCGCCAGCAGCTTGGCCGAGGATAGCTCCTACAATGAGCAGTTCTTC
TRBJ2-1	.	.	TRBV25-1	CASSEGPHNEQFF	TGTGCCAGCAGTGAAGGGCCACACAATGAGCAGTTCTTC
TRBJ2-4	.	.	TRBV13	CASSPRGGFVKNIQYF	TGTGCCAGCAGCCCCAGGGGAGGGTTCGTCAAAAACATTCAGTACTTC
TRBJ1-1	.	.	TRBV12-3/TRBV12-4	CASSFRLNTEAFF	TGTGCCAGCAGTTTTCGGCTGAACACTGAAGCTTTCTTT
TRBJ2-7	few	TRBD1	TRBV7-6	CASSFTTGGEYEQYF	TGTGCCAGCAGCTTTACGACAGGGGGCGAGTACGAGCAGTACTTC
TRBJ2-5	.	.	TRBV20-1	CSGARDWKQETQYF	TGCAGTGGAGCCCGAGACTGGAAACAAGAGACCCAGTACTTC
TRBJ2-5	.	.	TRBV6-1	CASSEISPWAQYF	TGTGCCAGCAGTGAAATAAGTCCGTGGGCCCAGTACTTC
TRBJ1-1	.	TRBD1	TRBV16	CASSQSIGTGEAFF	TGTGCCAGCAGCCAATCGATAGGGACAGGTGAAGCTTTCTTT
TRBJ2-3	.	.	TRBV6-6	CASRGIQDTQYF	TGTGCCAGCCGGGGGATACAGGATACGCAGTATTTT
TRBJ1-1	few	.	TRBV29-1	CSVRENTEAFF	TGCAGCGTTAGGGAGAACACTGAAGCTTTCTTT
TRBJ1-2	.	TRBD1	TRBV2	CASSATGDYGYTF	TGTGCCAGCAGCGCGACAGGGGACTATGGCTACACCTTC
TRBJ1-2	few	.	TRBV7-9	CASSLAQSGGYTF	TGTGCCAGCAGCTTAGCGCAATCGGGCGGCTACACCTTC
TRBJ1-2	.	.	TRBV7-9	CASSSRQNWGYTF	TGTGCCAGCAGTTCCAGACAGAACTGGGGCTACACCTTC
TRBJ1-2	.	.	TRBV6-1	CASSETRGAAFYGYTF	TGTGCCAGCAGTGAAACCCGGGGGGCAGCTTTCTATGGCTACACCTTC
TRBJ2-1	.	TRBD2	TRBV29-1	CSARTSGAVGGQFF	TGCAGCGCCCGGACTAGCGGGGCTGTGGGTGGGCAGTTCTTC
TRBJ2-7	few	.	TRBV2	CASSEAPTFGGLRGYEQYF	TGTGCCAGCAGTGAAGCGCCCACTTTCGGGGGGCTTCGGGGCTACGAGCAGTACTTC